This entry describes one T cell receptor beta chain. Its antigen is not identified. Through template switching, a universal primer site was introduced, and the cDNA contained unique molecular identifiers. TCRdb re-derived calls from the 5' RACE reads in MiXCR, one entry per CDR3 protein. Of some 1,700,000 distinct CDR3 sequences in the sample, about 30% are singletons; the top ten hold less than 0.35%. This sample is drawn from a study of identical twins. Study-level points and caveats: The study found excess low generation probability among twin-shared out-of-frame alpha sequences. With beta out-of-frame sequences, excess sharing by twins was weaker. Fewer insertions were carried by abundant cord blood beta clonotypes, but none was seen in memory repertoires.

The sample was cord blood. The TCR was taken from a newborn girl in good health.

CDR3 in DNA: TGCAGCGTTGAAAGAAGGAGCACAGATACGCAGTATTTT. Translated, it gives CSVERRSTDTQYF. The J gene is TRBJ2-3, the V gene TRBV29-1; unclear D gene. The CDR3 has 13 amino acids. The germline V gene encodes CDR1 SQVTM and CDR2 ANQGSEA. V was trimmed by 2 bases and J by 0 bases, leaving 6 bases between them.